Following are 20 T cell receptor beta chains from one sample sequenced in a study of radiation and T cells in renal cell carcinoma. The time point is: baseline pretreatment blood. Treatment described: 15 Gy SBRT to primary tumor, nephrectomy 4 weeks later. Data came from immunoSEQ multiplex PCR; TCRdb stores just in-frame clones and leaves some out. This table holds 90,000 to 95,000 clones, 70% to 85% found once. Sample: blood, taken from a patient whose treatment included radiotherapy and nephrectomy. All receptors derive from a man aged 55 to 70 with renal cell carcinoma.

V is TRBV28 and J is TRBJ1-5; weak D call: TRBD1 (5 bases). From germline, CDR1 is MDHEN and CDR2 SYDVKM. The CDR3 extends over 16 amino acids. V was trimmed by 7 bases and J by 2 bases, leaving 18 bases between them. The CDR3 spells CASKAEGQGRNQPQHF. As DNA, the CDR3 is TGTGCCAGCAAGGCGGAGGGTCAGGGCCGCAATCAGCCCCAGCATTTT.

The chain carries TRBV6-5 and TRBJ2-5; D possibly uses TRBD1 or TRBD2 (5 bases each). Germline values: CDR1 MNHEY, CDR2 SVGAGI. V was shortened by 6 bases and J by 3 bases, with 11 bases between the two germline ends. CDR3 length: 13 residues. The CDR3 reads CASRAGRKETQYF. The CDR3 DNA is TGTGCCAGCAGGGCAGGGAGAAAAGAGACCCAGTACTTC.

The sample holds one count of this clone. This rearrangement joins TRBV4-1 to TRBJ2-1; a weak D match, TRBD1 (5 bases). Trimming took off 2 bases at V and 6 bases at J, with 20 bases between the two ends. Germline V gene sequence: CDR1 MGHRA, CDR2 YSYEKL. This CDR3 contains 17 residues. CDR3 DNA sequence: TGCGCCAGCAGCCAAAGTCCCGGGCAGGGCGTCGTCAATGAGCAGTTCTTC. Translated: CASSQSPGQGVVNEQFF.

The chain recombines TRBV29-1 with TRBJ1-6; a possible D gene is TRBD1 (5 bases). This CDR3 contains 13 residues. Germline CDR1 and CDR2: SQVTM and ANQGSEA. V was shortened by 6 bases and J by 7 bases, with 13 bases between the two germline ends. As DNA, the CDR3 is TGCAGCGTCCTCGCGGGGCTAAATTCACCCCTCCACTTT. It encodes CSVLAGLNSPLHF.

The chain links TRBV18 to TRBJ1-4; the match to TRBD1 covers 7 bases. J was trimmed by 0 bases and V by 3 bases; bases with no gene match: 4. Per germline, CDR1 KGHSH and CDR2 LQKENI. The CDR3 has 16 amino acids. CDR3 region: CASSPRQGATNEKLFF. The CDR3 DNA reads TGTGCCAGCTCACCCCGACAGGGTGCAACTAATGAAAAACTGTTTTTT.

CDR3 DNA: TGCGCCAGCAGCCAAGAAACCTCAATCAAGCACCAGCCCCAGCATTTT. Residues: CASSQETSIKHQPQHF. This sequence joins TRBV4-1 and TRBJ1-5; D is undetermined. The CDR3 is made up of 16 amino acids. Germline assignment: CDR1 MGHRA and CDR2 YSYEKL. V lost 0 bases, J lost 7 bases, and 16 bases lay in between.

The chain is built from TRBV29-1 and TRBJ2-1, with D possibly TRBD2 on 5 matching bases. Per the germline V gene, CDR1 is SQVTM and CDR2 is ANQGSEA. CDR3 size: 14 residues. V was pared by 7 bases and J by 4 bases, with 17 bases between. DNA of the CDR3: TGCAGCGCCCAAGGAGGATATGGGTACAATGAGCAGTTCTTC. It yields the protein CSAQGGYGYNEQFF.

This chain links TRBV19 with TRBJ1-4, with D hard to call. V lost 5 bases and J 3 bases, leaving 16 bases between the germline ends. CDR3 length equals 16 residues. In germline, CDR1 is LNHDA, CDR2 SQIVND (reference sequence). The CDR3 DNA reads TGTGCCAGTAGTCACCGGTGGGGTAATGCTAATGAAAAACTGTTTTTT. It codes for CASSHRWGNANEKLFF.

In this sample, this clone turned up many times. The chain is built from TRBV19 and TRBJ1-4; D is ambiguous. Trimming took 3 bases from V and 7 from J, leaving 9 bases between them. Germline CDR1 LNHDA, CDR2 SQIVND (reference sequence). The CDR3 totals 13 residues. The CDR3 DNA reads TGTGCCAGTAGTATGGATCGTGTTGAAAAACTGTTTTTT. As protein: CASSMDRVEKLFF.

The V and J genes are TRBV5-1 and TRBJ2-1, with 12 bases aligning to TRBD1. The CDR3 runs to 15 residues. CDR1 is SGHRS and CDR2 is YFSETQ in the germline V gene. With 4 bases clipped from V and 6 bases from J, the junction kept 5 bases outside the gene matches. In DNA form, the CDR3 reads TGCGCCAGCAGCGCGGGACAGGGGGCAGGCAATGAGCAGTTCTTC. Translation gives CASSAGQGAGNEQFF.

The rearrangement uses TRBV9 and TRBJ2-2, with a weak D call TRBD1 (5 bases). The CDR3 spans 16 residues. Looked up from germline, CDR1 is SGDLS and CDR2 is YYNGEE. Trimming removed 0 bases from V and 6 bases from J, with 15 bases in between. CDR3 DNA sequence: TGTGCCAGCAGCGTAGTACCTGGGGCTGATCCCGGGGAGCTGTTTTTT. This translates into CASSVVPGADPGELFF.

The chain couples TRBV5-1 to TRBJ2-2, with a possible D match to TRBD1 (5 bases). Germline values: CDR1 SGHRS, CDR2 YFSETQ. The V gene lost 3 bases and the J gene lost 0 bases, with 9 bases spanning the gap. CDR3 size: 15 residues. CDR3 amino acids: CASSSDNANTGELFF. CDR3 bases: TGCGCCAGCAGCTCGGACAACGCGAACACCGGGGAGCTGTTTTTT.

V gene TRBV4-2 combines with J gene TRBJ1-2, with unresolved D. The length of the CDR3 is 15 residues. The V end was cut by 2 bases, the J end by 6 bases, with 16 bases between. Germline V CDR1 and CDR2: LGHNA, YNFKEQ. The CDR3 nucleotides are TGTGCCAGCAGCCAAAGTATGAGAGTTCTAGATGGCTACACCTTC. Translated, it gives CASSQSMRVLDGYTF.

This clone was picked up a small number of times. V and J are TRBV28 and TRBJ1-2; TRBD1 might be the D (6 bases). This CDR3 is built from 14 residues. Germline V lookup: CDR1 MDHEN, CDR2 SYDVKM. Trimming cost V 3 bases and J 2 bases, with 10 bases left between them. The CDR3 nucleotides are TGTGCCAGCAGTTTTGGACAGTCCAACTATGGCTACACCTTC. Translated, it gives CASSFGQSNYGYTF.

This clone was observed a handful of times. V usage is TRBV2 and J usage is TRBJ2-7; D is perhaps TRBD1 (6 bases). The CDR3 runs to 15 residues. V was pared by 4 bases and J by 6 bases, with 19 bases between. In germline, CDR1 is SNHLY, CDR2 FYNNEI. CDR3 amino acids: CASSVVPGEGLEQYF. CDR3 in DNA: TGTGCCAGCAGTGTGGTTCCAGGGGAAGGCCTCGAGCAGTACTTC.

CDR3 bases: TGTGCCAGTAGTAAGCCCGGGACTAGTATCACCGGGGAGCTGTTTTTT. Translation gives CASSKPGTSITGELFF. The chain uses TRBV19 and TRBJ2-2, with 8 bases that match TRBD2. Germline V lookup: CDR1 LNHDA, CDR2 SQIVND (reference sequence). This CDR3 is built from 16 residues. Losses at the gene ends were 4 bases for V and 4 bases for J; bases not matched to a gene: 8.

The chain joins TRBV10-3 to TRBJ2-2, with 7 positions matching TRBD1. This CDR3 region has 15 residues. The junction had 6 bases not matched to a gene; V was cut back by 7 bases and J by 1 base. The germline CDR1 and CDR2 sequences are ENHRY and SYGVKD. CDR3 coding DNA: TGTGCCATCAACACAGGGGAAGGGAACACCGGGGAGCTGTTTTTT. It yields the protein CAINTGEGNTGELFF.

The chain employs TRBV19 and TRBJ2-5; D gene uncertain. In germline, CDR1 is LNHDA, CDR2 SQIVND (reference sequence). CDR3 length: 14 residues. V shed 7 bases and J shed 2 bases, with 14 bases lying between them. The CDR3 spells CASKAATFQETQYF. The CDR3 DNA reads as TGTGCCAGTAAGGCGGCAACATTTCAAGAGACCCAGTACTTC. The variable domain in full, completed from reference TRBV19 and TRBJ2-5, reads DGGITQSPKYLFRKEGQNVTLSCEQNLNHDAMYWYRQDPGQGLRLIYYSQIVNDFQKGDIAEGYSVSREKKESFPLTVTSAQKNPTAFYLCASKAATFQETQYFGPGTRLLVL.

The chain combines TRBV5-1 with TRBJ2-2; 10 bases line up with TRBD2. Germline V CDR1 and CDR2: SGHRS, YFSETQ. The CDR3 spans 16 residues. With 6 bases clipped from V and 6 bases from J, the junction kept 11 bases outside the gene matches. The chain's CDR3 is CASTRNGLAGAGELFF. CDR3 nucleotide sequence: TGCGCCAGCACCCGAAATGGGCTAGCGGGAGCCGGGGAGCTGTTTTTT.

CDR3 sequence reads: CASTNRGTNEKLFF. The CDR3 region has the DNA TGTGCCAGCACCAACAGGGGGACTAATGAAAAACTGTTTTTT. This chain uses TRBV2 with TRBJ1-4; 8 bases align to TRBD1. The CDR3 has 14 amino acids. Germline assignment: CDR1 SNHLY and CDR2 FYNNEI. V was clipped by 7 bases and J by 2 bases; unmatched bases: 3. The full variable domain, rest sourced from reference TRBV2 and TRBJ1-4, is EPEVTQTPSHQVTQMGQEVILRCVPISNHLYFYWYRQILGQKVEFLVSFYNNEISEKSEIFDDQFSVERPDGSNFTLKIRSTKLEDSAMYFCASTNRGTNEKLFFGSGTQLSVL.